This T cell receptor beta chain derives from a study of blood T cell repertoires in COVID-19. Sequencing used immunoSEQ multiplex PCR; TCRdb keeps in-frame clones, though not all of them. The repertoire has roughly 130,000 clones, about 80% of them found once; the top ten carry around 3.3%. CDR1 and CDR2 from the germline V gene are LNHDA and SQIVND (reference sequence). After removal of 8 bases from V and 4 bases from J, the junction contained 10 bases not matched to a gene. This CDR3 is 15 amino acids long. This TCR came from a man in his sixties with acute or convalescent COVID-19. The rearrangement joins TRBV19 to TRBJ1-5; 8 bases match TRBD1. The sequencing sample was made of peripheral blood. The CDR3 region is CASRRGLAGNQPQHF. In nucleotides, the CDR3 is TGTGCCAGTCGCAGGGGGCTTGCTGGGAATCAGCCCCAGCATTTT.